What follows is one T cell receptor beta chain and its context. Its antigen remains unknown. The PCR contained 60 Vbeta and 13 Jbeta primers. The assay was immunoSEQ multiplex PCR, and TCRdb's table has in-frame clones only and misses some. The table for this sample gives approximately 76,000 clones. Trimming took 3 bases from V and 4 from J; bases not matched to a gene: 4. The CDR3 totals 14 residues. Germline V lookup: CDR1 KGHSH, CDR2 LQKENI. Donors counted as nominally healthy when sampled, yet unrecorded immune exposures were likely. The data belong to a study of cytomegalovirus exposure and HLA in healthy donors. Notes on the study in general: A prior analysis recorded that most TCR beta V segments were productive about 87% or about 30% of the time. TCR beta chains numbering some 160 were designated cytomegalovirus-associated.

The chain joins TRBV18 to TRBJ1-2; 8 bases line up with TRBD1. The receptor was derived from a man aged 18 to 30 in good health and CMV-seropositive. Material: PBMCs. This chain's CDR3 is CASSPGQDSYGYTF. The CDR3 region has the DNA TGTGCCAGCTCACCGGGACAGGACTCCTATGGCTACACCTTC.